These 21 T cell receptor beta chains came from one sample sequenced in a study of CD8 T cell repertoires and HIV-1 epitope variants. Measured with immunoSEQ multiplex PCR; TCRdb has only the in-frame clones, and not every one. This sample has some 5,900 clones; approximately 65% occur once, and the top ten carry about 42%. The antigens of these receptors remain unknown. The material sequenced was cultured CD8+ T cells derived from PBMCs. These receptor sequences come from a male donor with HIV.

This clone occurred a few times. The chain combines TRBV10-3 with TRBJ2-7; tentative D call: TRBD2 (5 bases). Germline loops: CDR1 ENHRY, CDR2 SYGVKD. This CDR3 has 14 residues. With 4 bases removed from V and 2 bases from J, the gap between germline ends came to 12 bases. The CDR3 loop reads CAISGVGNTYEQYF. In nucleotides, the CDR3 is TGTGCCATCAGTGGGGTCGGGAATACCTACGAGCAGTACTTC.

The V and J genes are TRBV28 and TRBJ1-4; D may be TRBD1 (6 bases). Trimming took 4 bases from V and 1 from J, leaving 22 bases between them. CDR1 is MDHEN, CDR2 SYDVKM, per germline. The CDR3 has 19 residues. CDR3 DNA sequence: TGTGCCAGCAGTTGGCGGATCCTCGGGGGCACCAGAACTAATGAAAAACTGTTTTTT. This codes for CASSWRILGGTRTNEKLFF.

The rearrangement uses TRBV28 and TRBJ2-7; D possibly uses TRBD1 or TRBD2 (6 bases each). The germline CDR1 and CDR2 sequences are MDHEN and SYDVKM. Trimming shortened V by 6 bases and J by 9 bases, and 9 bases separated the two germline ends. The CDR3 runs 10 residues. The CDR3 DNA follows: TGTGCCAGCAGCGGGGGCGCGCAGTACTTC. Residues: CASSGGAQYF.

The CDR3 region is CASSQVERADGYTF. CDR3 bases: TGTGCCAGCAGCCAAGTCGAAAGGGCGGATGGCTACACCTTC. The chain has TRBV4-2 and TRBJ1-2; D gene uncertain. The CDR3 runs 14 residues. V lost 1 base to trimming and J lost 6 bases, with 12 bases between them. Germline-derived CDR1 and CDR2 are LGHNA and YNFKEQ.

This clone came up a few times. This chain connects TRBV19 to TRBJ2-3, with no clear D. CDR3 length: 14 amino acids. The germline CDR1 and CDR2 sequences are LNHDA and SQIVND (reference sequence). Trimming took off 4 bases at V and 3 bases at J, with 11 bases between the two ends. The chain's CDR3 is CASSTGPETDTQYF. In DNA, the CDR3 is TGTGCCAGTAGTACCGGGCCCGAAACAGATACGCAGTATTTT.

The rearrangement joins TRBV5-1 to TRBJ1-2; 7 bases match TRBD1. This CDR3 has 14 amino acids. V gave up 0 bases and J gave up 8 bases; unmatched junction bases: 7. Per germline, CDR1 SGHRS and CDR2 YFSETQ. The CDR3 reads CASSLATGAEGYTF. The CDR3 region has the DNA TGCGCCAGCAGCTTGGCAACAGGGGCGGAAGGCTACACCTTC.

The CDR3 DNA sequence: TGTGCCATCAGTGACGGCGGGAGTGGAGAGACCCAGTACTTC. The encoded protein is CAISDGGSGETQYF. The J gene is TRBJ2-5, the V gene TRBV10-3, with TRBD2 matching 7 bases. Germline V gene lookup returns CDR1 ENHRY and CDR2 SYGVKD. The trim removed 3 bases at V and 4 bases at J, leaving 5 bases unmatched. The CDR3 covers 14 residues.

V gene TRBV5-4 combines with J gene TRBJ2-7; 10 nucleotides agree with TRBD1. CDR1 and CDR2 (germline): SGHNT, YYREEE (reference sequence). The V and J ends lost 1 base and 3 bases, in that order; junction bases with no gene match: 1. CDR3 length: 14 residues. The CDR3 DNA reads as TGTGCCAGCAGCTTGTGGGACAGGGGCTACGAGCAGTACTTC. This gives the protein CASSLWDRGYEQYF. The full variable domain, in which reference TRBV5-4 and TRBJ2-7 provide the parts outside the CDR3, is ETGVTQSPTHLIKTRGQQVTLRCSSQSGHNTVSWYQQALGQGPQFIFQYYREEENGRGNFPPRFSGLQFPNYSSELNVNALELDDSALYLCASSLWDRGYEQYFGPGTRLTVT.

The chain employs TRBV28 and TRBJ1-1, with D perhaps matching TRBD1 (5 bases). The CDR3 has 16 residues. Trimming stripped 6 bases from V and 1 base from J, with 18 bases between. CDR1 is MDHEN, CDR2 SYDVKM, per germline. CDR3 nucleotides: TGTGCCAGCAGCCGTTTGGCCGGGGCAGGGAACACTGAAGCTTTCTTT. Translated: CASSRLAGAGNTEAFF. Based on the CDR3 plus reference TRBV28 and TRBJ1-1, the full variable domain is DVKVTQSSRYLVKRTGEKVFLECVQDMDHENMFWYRQDPGLGLRLIYFSYDVKMKEKGDIPEGYSVSREKKERFSLILESASTNQTSMYLCASSRLAGAGNTEAFFGQGTRLTVV.

This clone was counted only a few times. Written as DNA, the CDR3 is TGTGCCAGCAGCGCCCGAGGGAGTCTCAATCAGCCCCAGCATTTT. It encodes CASSARGSLNQPQHF. The rearrangement uses TRBV9 and TRBJ1-5; D is uncertain. This CDR3 is built from 15 residues. CDR1 is SGDLS, CDR2 YYNGEE, per germline. V shed 3 bases and J shed 3 bases, with 13 bases lying between them.

CDR3 DNA: TGTGCCTGGATGAAGGGGGTGAACGGGGAGCTGTTTTTT. Translation: CAWMKGVNGELFF. The V gene is TRBV30, the J gene TRBJ2-2; weak D call: TRBD1 (6 bases). This CDR3 is 13 amino acids long. Germline loops: CDR1 GTSNPN, CDR2 SVGIG (reference sequence). V gave up 4 bases and J gave up 7 bases, with 13 bases separating them.

This clone has only one observation. The rearrangement uses TRBV11-1 and TRBJ1-1; D unclear. The CDR3 loop spans 15 amino acids. V lost 2 bases to trimming and J lost 6 bases, with 16 bases between them. The germline gives CDR1 SGHAT, CDR2 FQDESV (reference sequence). The CDR3 DNA follows: TGTGCCAGCAGCTTATATGACGGACTCAGCGCTGAAGCTTTCTTT. Encoded protein: CASSLYDGLSAEAFF. Full variable domain (remainder filled in from reference TRBV11-1 and TRBJ1-1): EAEVAQSPRYKITEKSQAVAFWCDPISGHATLYWYRQILGQGPELLVQFQDESVVDDSQLPKDRFSAERLKGVDSTLKIQPAELGDSAMYLCASSLYDGLSAEAFFGQGTRLTVV.

V and J are TRBV7-6 and TRBJ1-1; no reliable D call. V was trimmed by 4 bases and J by 1 base, leaving 10 bases between them. From germline, CDR1 is SGHVS and CDR2 FNYEAQ. The CDR3 contains 14 residues. CDR3 residues: CASSSFSGNTEAFF. The CDR3 nucleotides read TGTGCCAGCAGCTCTTTTAGCGGGAACACTGAAGCTTTCTTT.

The V call is TRBV7-3, the J call TRBJ1-2, with a tentative D call TRBD1 (6 bases). The CDR3 has 14 amino acids. CDR1 and CDR2 from the germline V gene are SGHTA and FQGTGA. Trimming stripped 2 bases from V and 4 bases from J, with 11 bases between. CDR3 nucleotide sequence: TGTGCCAGCAGCTTAGGGGGCGCGTCCTATGGCTACACCTTC. Translated: CASSLGGASYGYTF.

This clone showed up just once. The chain uses TRBV2 and TRBJ2-5; 8 bases align to TRBD2. This CDR3 comprises 15 residues. CDR1 and CDR2 (germline): SNHLY, FYNNEI. V lost 6 bases to trimming and J lost 5 bases; unmatched junction nucleotides: 11. This CDR3 is CASSPRAGDVETQYF. CDR3 in DNA: TGTGCCAGCAGCCCTAGAGCGGGAGATGTTGAGACCCAGTACTTC.

The chain couples TRBV10-3 to TRBJ2-3; 12 nucleotides align to TRBD2. CDR1 ENHRY and CDR2 SYGVKD come from the germline V gene. The CDR3 has 13 residues. With 11 bases clipped from V and 4 bases from J, the junction kept 4 bases outside the gene matches. CDR3 DNA sequence: TGTGCCGTGACTAGCGGGAGACCAGATACGCAGTATTTT. This gives the protein CAVTSGRPDTQYF.

This sequence joins TRBV7-8 and TRBJ2-6, with D hard to call. V was shortened by 2 bases and J by 4 bases, with 6 bases between the two germline ends. CDR1 is SGHVS and CDR2 is FQNEAQ in the germline V gene. The CDR3 has 14 residues. CDR3 in amino acids: CASSLSPGANVLTF. CDR3 bases: TGTGCCAGCAGCTTAAGCCCAGGGGCCAACGTCCTGACTTTC.

This clone showed up just a few times. The rearrangement joins TRBV19 to TRBJ2-2; D possibly corresponds to TRBD1 (6 bases). The germline V gene has CDR1 LNHDA and CDR2 SQIVND (reference sequence). Deletions cut 6 bases from V and 1 base from J, with 9 bases between. This CDR3 contains 14 residues. Here the CDR3 DNA reads TGTGCCAGTAGCCTACAGGGGAACACCGGGGAGCTGTTTTTT. This codes for CASSLQGNTGELFF.

V usage is TRBV25-1 and J usage is TRBJ2-7; 7 bases are a match to TRBD1. V was pared by 5 bases and J by 2 bases, with 15 bases of the junction left unmatched. CDR3 length: 17 residues. The germline V gene has CDR1 MGHDK and CDR2 SYGVNS. CDR3 sequence (DNA): TGTGCCAGCAGTCCGACCGTAGGATTGGGACAGCCCTACGAGCAGTACTTC. It encodes CASSPTVGLGQPYEQYF.

The V call is TRBV11-2, the J call TRBJ1-2; 10 nucleotides align to TRBD1. Germline values: CDR1 SGHAT, CDR2 FQNNGV. V lost 0 bases to trimming and J lost 8 bases; unmatched junction nucleotides: 9. This CDR3 spans 16 amino acids. Here the CDR3 reads CASSLEWRQGAHGYTF. CDR3 bases: TGTGCCAGCAGCTTAGAGTGGAGACAGGGGGCTCACGGCTACACCTTC. Combining the CDR3 with reference TRBV11-2 and TRBJ1-2 gives the whole variable domain EAGVAQSPRYKIIEKRQSVAFWCNPISGHATLYWYQQILGQGPKLLIQFQNNGVVDDSQLPKDRFSAERLKGVDSTLKIQPAKLEDSAVYLCASSLEWRQGAHGYTFGSGTRLTVV.

In this sample, this clone turned up a few times. The chain links TRBV11-2 to TRBJ1-3; TRBD1 aligns across 11 bases. This CDR3 has 17 amino acids. Germline loops: CDR1 SGHAT, CDR2 FQNNGV. Germline trimming cut 5 bases from V and 3 bases from J; bases unmatched to any gene: 9. Here the CDR3 DNA reads TGTGCCAGCAGCCGAGCCGGACAGGGGGCTAGTGGAAACACCATATATTTT. Translation gives CASSRAGQGASGNTIYF. Full variable domain (outside the CDR3, taken from reference TRBV11-2 and TRBJ1-3): EAGVAQSPRYKIIEKRQSVAFWCNPISGHATLYWYQQILGQGPKLLIQFQNNGVVDDSQLPKDRFSAERLKGVDSTLKIQPAKLEDSAVYLCASSRAGQGASGNTIYFGEGSWLTVV.